This T cell receptor (beta chain) was obtained from a study of tumor-infiltrating lymphocytes in localized non-small cell lung cancer. Study results and limitations: Immunotypes IM1 and IM2 had similar TCR-derived T-cell fractions. Only some patients had TCR sequencing, depending on available tissue. Different pieces of the same tissue went to different assays, confounding technical variation with intratumor heterogeneity. Tumors had more T cell infiltration than uninvolved lung, per TCRbeta sequencing and CD3 counts.

TCRdb keeps only in-frame clones here, not all; method: immunoSEQ multiplex PCR. The sample lists roughly 10,000 clones; around 76% were seen once. Of note for this clone: Its specificity is unknown.

The germline gives CDR1 SGHAT, CDR2 FQNNGV. The CDR3 has 17 residues. Losses at the gene ends were 5 bases for V and 3 bases for J; bases not matched to a gene: 11. Source material: uninvolved lung tissue not adjacent to the tumor. The chain combines TRBV11-2 with TRBJ1-2; 11 bases agree with TRBD1. This sequence was found in a human donor with non-small cell lung cancer. As DNA, the CDR3 is TGTGCCAGCAGCCCCCCCGGACAGGGGGCCCTCGACTATGGCTACACCTTC. Translating it yields CASSPPGQGALDYGYTF.